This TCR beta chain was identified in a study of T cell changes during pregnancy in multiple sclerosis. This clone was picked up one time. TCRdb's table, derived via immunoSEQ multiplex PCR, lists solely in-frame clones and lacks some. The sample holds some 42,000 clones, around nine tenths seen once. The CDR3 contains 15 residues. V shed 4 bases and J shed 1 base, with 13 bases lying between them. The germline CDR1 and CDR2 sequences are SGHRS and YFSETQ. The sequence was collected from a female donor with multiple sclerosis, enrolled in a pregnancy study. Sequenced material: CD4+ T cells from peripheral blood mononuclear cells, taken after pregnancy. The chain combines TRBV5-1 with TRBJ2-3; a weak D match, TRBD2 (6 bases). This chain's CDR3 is CASSPSGDGTDTQYF. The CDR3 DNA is TGCGCCAGCAGCCCCTCGGGGGACGGCACAGATACGCAGTATTTT.